The present T cell receptor beta chain was sequenced within a study of preoperative IRX-2 immunotherapy in early breast cancer. The CDR3 extends over 14 amino acids. Trimming removed 5 bases from V and 6 bases from J, with 14 bases in between. Clones were sequenced by immunoSEQ multiplex PCR, and TCRdb holds only the in-frame ones, with some missing. The table has about 89,000 clones, around 86% seen once. Treatment specified: preoperative locoregional IRX-2 cytokine immunotherapy. Patients received preoperative, locoregional IRX-2 cytokine immunotherapy in a phase Ib study. Sequenced material: tumor tissue, taken after IRX-2 immunotherapy. This TCR was sampled from a human donor with breast cancer. The V gene is TRBV6-7, the J gene TRBJ1-5; possibly TRBD1 for D (6 bases). TRBV6-7 carries the ORF label, with uncertain function. In DNA, the CDR3 is TGTGCCAGCAGTGAGAGGGGGGGGATTCAGCCCCAGCATTTT. Translated, it gives CASSERGGIQPQHF.